This TCR beta chain stems from a study of blood T cell repertoires in COVID-19. The wider study: Donors in the United States, Italy and Spain gave samples during acute or convalescent COVID-19. From T cells, B-cell-depleted T cells, or PBMCs came the material, which was cDNA or gDNA.

Comment on this clone: A junction end diverges from the germline sequence, so it may reflect a read error.

In the study's own analysis: Amplification with reference gene primers provided the estimates of nucleated cell counts. Assay used: immunoSEQ multiplex PCR; TCRdb lists only in-frame clones, some missing. That table is the source of V, J and clone size, and D and trimming were worked out from the DNA. This table has 80,000 to 100,000 clones, 60% to 85% appearing once. In germline, CDR1 is SSHAT, CDR2 FNYEAQ (reference sequence). The CDR3 is made up of 14 amino acids. This chain joins TRBV7-7 and TRBJ2-1; 7 positions match TRBD2. Input material: peripheral blood. The TCR comes from a man between 50 and 59 years old who had recovered from COVID-19. The CDR3 sequence is CASSLGSGQNEQFF. The CDR3 DNA sequence: TGTGCTAGCAGCTTAGGTAGCGGGCAGAATGAGCAGTTCTTC.